The 13 T cell receptor beta chains below all came from one sample that was sequenced in a study of CD8 T cells in ankylosing spondylitis. Via MiXCR, TCRdb re-called the 5' RACE reads, giving one row per CDR3 protein. The sample comprises roughly 220,000 distinct CDR3 sequences, around 16% of which are singletons, and 40% to 50% rests with the top ten. Antigens of these TCRs are unknown. Study-level points and caveats: Among TCR beta sequences, a motif of eight highly homologous variants appeared characteristic of ankylosing spondylitis blood.

Specimen: blood, either unsorted or a sorted T cell fraction (not recorded which). The origin of the receptors is a male donor with ankylosing spondylitis.

The J gene is TRBJ1-5, the V gene TRBV25-1; TRBD1 agrees at 8 bases. CDR1 and CDR2 from the germline V gene are MGHDK and SYGVNS. This CDR3 has 14 residues. The J segment lost 5 bases and the V segment lost 3 bases, leaving 3 bases of the junction unmatched. CDR3: CASSDRGQDQPQHF. The CDR3 DNA sequence: TGTGCCAGCAGTGACAGGGGGCAAGATCAGCCCCAGCATTTT. Full variable domain (outside the CDR3, taken from reference TRBV25-1 and TRBJ1-5): EADIYQTPRYLVIGTGKKITLECSQTMGHDKMYWYQQDPGMELHLIHYSYGVNSTEKGDLSSESTVSRIRTEHFPLTLESARPSHTSQYLCASSDRGQDQPQHFGDGTRLSIL.

The CDR3 loop reads CASSFPIETVSYEQYF. Written as DNA, the CDR3 is TGTGCCAGCAGCTTCCCAATCGAGACTGTCTCCTACGAGCAGTACTTC. This chain connects TRBV11-2 to TRBJ2-7; D is unclear. The germline V and J ends were trimmed by 3 bases and 0 bases, with 15 bases remaining between them. Per the germline V gene, CDR1 is SGHAT and CDR2 is FQNNGV. The CDR3 length is 16 residues. Filled out from reference TRBV11-2 and TRBJ2-7, the complete variable domain reads EAGVAQSPRYKIIEKRQSVAFWCNPISGHATLYWYQQILGQGPKLLIQFQNNGVVDDSQLPKDRFSAERLKGVDSTLKIQPAKLEDSAVYLCASSFPIETVSYEQYFGPGTRLTVT.

This clonotype showed up just a few times. This chain links TRBV5-1 with TRBJ1-1; 9 bases line up with TRBD1. Germline CDR1 and CDR2: SGHRS and YFSETQ. The CDR3 loop spans 13 amino acids. Trimming took 4 bases from V and 5 from J; bases not matched to a gene: 3. The CDR3 DNA reads TGCGCCAGCAGCGGGGACAGGGTGACTGAAGCTTTCTTT. Its translation is CASSGDRVTEAFF. The variable domain in full, with the rest retrieved from reference TRBV5-1 and TRBJ1-1, is KAGVTQTPRYLIKTRGQQVTLSCSPISGHRSVSWYQQTPGQGLQFLFEYFSETQRNKGNFPGRFSGRQFSNSRSEMNVSTLELGDSALYLCASSGDRVTEAFFGQGTRLTVV.

This clonotype has just a few counts. The rearrangement uses TRBV13 and TRBJ2-3; D uncertain. The CDR3 totals 15 residues. Germline V CDR1 and CDR2: PRHDT, FYEKMQ (reference sequence). Trimming took 5 bases from V and 0 from J, leaving 12 bases between them. CDR3 in amino acids: CASSSLSASTDTQYF. CDR3 coding DNA: TGTGCCAGCAGCAGTCTAAGTGCTAGCACAGATACGCAGTATTTT.

The rearrangement links TRBV5-6 to TRBJ1-5, with a weak D call TRBD1 (5 bases). Germline V gene sequence: CDR1 SGHDT, CDR2 YYEEEE. V dropped 4 bases and J dropped 2 bases, with 10 bases sitting between them. There are 14 residues in the CDR3. CDR3 region: CASSAQGGNQPQHF. The CDR3 nucleotides are TGTGCCAGCAGCGCCCAGGGCGGCAATCAGCCCCAGCATTTT.

This clonotype was seen a few times. The chain recombines TRBV29-1 with TRBJ2-7; D uncertain. The CDR3 is 13 amino acids. Trimming took 3 bases from V and 0 from J, leaving 9 bases between them. CDR1 and CDR2 (germline): SQVTM, ANQGSEA. This CDR3 reads CSVDLPYSYEQYF. The CDR3 region has the DNA TGCAGCGTTGATTTGCCCTACTCCTACGAGCAGTACTTC.

This chain uses TRBV9 with TRBJ2-3; 8 positions agree with TRBD2. Per the germline V gene, CDR1 is SGDLS and CDR2 is YYNGEE. The V segment lost 0 bases and the J segment 2 bases; nucleotides outside the gene matches: 5. The CDR3 extends over 16 amino acids. CDR3 DNA sequence: TGTGCCAGCAGCGTAGTGGCTAGCGGGCACACAGATACGCAGTATTTT. Amino acid sequence: CASSVVASGHTDTQYF. The entire variable domain, with the rest obtained from reference TRBV9 and TRBJ2-3, is as follows: DSGVTQTPKHLITATGQRVTLRCSPRSGDLSVYWYQQSLDQGLQFLIQYYNGEERAKGNILERFSAQQFPDLHSELNLSSLELGDSALYFCASSVVASGHTDTQYFGPGTRLTVL.

The chain recombines TRBV7-8 with TRBJ2-3, with 8 bases lining up with TRBD2. Losses at the gene ends were 5 bases for V and 6 bases for J; bases not matched to a gene: 13. CDR1 SGHVS and CDR2 FQNEAQ come from the germline V gene. The CDR3 extends over 16 amino acids. The chain's CDR3 is CASSLFGAGVPDTQYF. The CDR3 nucleotides read TGTGCCAGCAGCCTCTTTGGAGCGGGAGTCCCCGATACGCAGTATTTT.

In this sample, this clonotype turned up many times. The chain recombines TRBV24-1 with TRBJ1-2; TRBD1 matches 7 bases. Unmatched junction bases numbered 8, after V lost 2 bases and J lost 6 bases. The CDR3 loop spans 15 amino acids. Germline lookup yields CDR1 KGHDR and CDR2 SFDVKD. Here the CDR3 DNA reads TGTGCCACCAGTGATTCATCGACAGGGATCGATGGCTACACCTTC. Amino acid sequence: CATSDSSTGIDGYTF.

This clonotype has a count of ten or more. V and J are TRBV7-9 and TRBJ2-7, with D possibly matching TRBD1 (6 bases). V gave up 3 bases and J gave up 5 bases, with 11 bases separating them. From germline, CDR1 is SEHNR and CDR2 FQNEAQ (reference sequence). This CDR3 spans 13 amino acids. The CDR3 nucleotides read TGTGCCAGCAGCTTCGGACAGCGAGACGAGCAGTACTTC. This codes for CASSFGQRDEQYF.

This clonotype was seen more than once but under ten times. Written as DNA, the CDR3 is TGCGCCAGCAGCCAAGAGGTGCAGGGGGCGTTAGTTGGCACTGAAGCTTTCTTT. Protein sequence: CASSQEVQGALVGTEAFF. The chain recombines TRBV4-1 with TRBJ1-1; 8 nucleotides line up with TRBD1. Trimming at V came to 0 bases and at J to 4 bases, leaving 13 bases not matched to a gene. This CDR3 is built from 18 residues. Germline V gene data show CDR1 as MGHRA and CDR2 as YSYEKL.

This clonotype was seen a handful of times. The V gene is TRBV4-1, the J gene TRBJ2-7; TRBD1 might be the D (6 bases). The CDR3 is 14 amino acids. V lost 1 base to trimming and J lost 5 bases, with 12 bases between them. CDR1 is MGHRA and CDR2 is YSYEKL in the germline V gene. The CDR3 region has the DNA TGCGCCAGCAGCCAAGTTCACCCAGGGGACGAGCAGTACTTC. Encoded protein: CASSQVHPGDEQYF.

This sequence joins TRBV5-1 and TRBJ2-5, with 12 bases that match TRBD2. The V gene's germline CDR1 is SGHRS and CDR2 YFSETQ. The V gene end was trimmed by 4 bases and the J gene end by 5 bases; junction bases not matched to a gene: 9. This CDR3 is 16 amino acids long. The DNA of the CDR3 is TGCGCCAGCAGCCACGGACTAGCGGGATTGGGGGAGACCCAGTACTTC. This translates into CASSHGLAGLGETQYF. The complete variable domain, with remaining parts taken from reference TRBV5-1 and TRBJ2-5, reads KAGVTQTPRYLIKTRGQQVTLSCSPISGHRSVSWYQQTPGQGLQFLFEYFSETQRNKGNFPGRFSGRQFSNSRSEMNVSTLELGDSALYLCASSHGLAGLGETQYFGPGTRLLVL.